This is a list of T cell receptor beta chains from one sample in a study of T cell responses to AZD1222 COVID-19 vaccine. This table comes from immunoSEQ multiplex PCR, and its TCRdb copy is limited to in-frame clones, with some not included. This table holds about 100,000 clones, 88% found once. This material consisted of peripheral blood, taken on day 0 of AZD1222 vaccination. These receptors came from an adult in good health. The CDR3 runs from the conserved cysteine through the conserved F or W. The D gene is left open where the match is weak. Clone sizes are given selectively: once, few, many, or a class where the clone is expanded.

j_call: TRBJ2-1
cdr3_length: 12
d_call: -
v_call: TRBV30
clone_size: -
cdr3_nt: TGTGCCTGGAGTGTAAGGGGGGATGAGCAGTTCTTC
cdr3_aa: CAWSVRGDEQFF

j_call: TRBJ2-2
cdr3_length: 16
d_call: TRBD1
v_call: TRBV6-5
clone_size: -
cdr3_nt: TGTGCCAGCAGTTGGAAGACAGGGGAAAACACCGGGGAGCTGTTTTTT
cdr3_aa: CASSWKTGENTGELFF

j_call: TRBJ2-7
cdr3_length: 14
d_call: TRBD2
v_call: TRBV10-3
clone_size: few
cdr3_nt: TGTGCCATCAGTCTTCTAGCGGCACCCTACGAGCAGTACTTC
cdr3_aa: CAISLLAAPYEQYF

j_call: TRBJ1-1
cdr3_length: 14
d_call: TRBD1
v_call: TRBV30
clone_size: -
cdr3_nt: TGTGCCTGGAGCCCCGGACAGGGAAAAACTGAAGCTTTCTTT
cdr3_aa: CAWSPGQGKTEAFF

j_call: TRBJ2-1
cdr3_length: 14
d_call: -
v_call: TRBV5-4
clone_size: once
cdr3_nt: TGTGCCAGCAGCCGGGCTTCCGGAGACAATGAGCAGTTCTTC
cdr3_aa: CASSRASGDNEQFF

j_call: TRBJ2-2
cdr3_length: 15
d_call: TRBD2
v_call: TRBV9
clone_size: -
cdr3_nt: TGTGCCAGCAGCGCTAGCGGGAGGGCCGCCGGGGAGCTGTTTTTT
cdr3_aa: CASSASGRAAGELFF

j_call: TRBJ2-6
cdr3_length: 16
d_call: -
v_call: TRBV2
clone_size: -
cdr3_nt: TGTGCCAGCACTGAAGTTTTTCCCTCTGGGGCCAACGTCCTGACTTTC
cdr3_aa: CASTEVFPSGANVLTF

j_call: TRBJ2-2
cdr3_length: 13
d_call: -
v_call: TRBV11-2
clone_size: -
cdr3_nt: TGTGCCAGCAGCTTAGACCGGACCGGGGAGCTGTTTTTT
cdr3_aa: CASSLDRTGELFF

j_call: TRBJ1-1
cdr3_length: 15
d_call: -
v_call: TRBV7-2
clone_size: -
cdr3_nt: TGTGCCAGCACCGGGGCCCTTTACATGAACACTGAAGCTTTCTTT
cdr3_aa: CASTGALYMNTEAFF

j_call: TRBJ1-2
cdr3_length: 14
d_call: -
v_call: TRBV24-1
clone_size: -
cdr3_nt: TGTGCCACCAGTGATCCTCGGACAGACTATGGCTACACCTTC
cdr3_aa: CATSDPRTDYGYTF

j_call: TRBJ2-3
cdr3_length: 12
d_call: -
v_call: TRBV29-1
clone_size: -
cdr3_nt: TGCAGCGTGGGTAGACTCTCAGATACGCAGTATTTT
cdr3_aa: CSVGRLSDTQYF

j_call: TRBJ1-3
cdr3_length: 15
d_call: -
v_call: TRBV6-5
clone_size: -
cdr3_nt: TGTGCCAGCAGCCCGCCCGGGAACTCTGGAAACACCATATATTTT
cdr3_aa: CASSPPGNSGNTIYF

j_call: TRBJ2-1
cdr3_length: 15
d_call: TRBD2
v_call: TRBV7-3
clone_size: few
cdr3_nt: TGTGCCAGCAGCCCTCTAGCGGGAGGGGGGAATGAGCAGTTCTTC
cdr3_aa: CASSPLAGGGNEQFF

j_call: TRBJ2-7
cdr3_length: 13
d_call: -
v_call: TRBV12-3/TRBV12-4
clone_size: -
cdr3_nt: TGTGCCAGCAGTTTTGTCAGTTCCTACGAGCAGTACTTC
cdr3_aa: CASSFVSSYEQYF

j_call: TRBJ1-2
cdr3_length: 15
d_call: -
v_call: TRBV7-2
clone_size: -
cdr3_nt: TGTGCCAGCAGCCTAGACGGATTCGGGGGTGGGGGCTACACCTTC
cdr3_aa: CASSLDGFGGGGYTF